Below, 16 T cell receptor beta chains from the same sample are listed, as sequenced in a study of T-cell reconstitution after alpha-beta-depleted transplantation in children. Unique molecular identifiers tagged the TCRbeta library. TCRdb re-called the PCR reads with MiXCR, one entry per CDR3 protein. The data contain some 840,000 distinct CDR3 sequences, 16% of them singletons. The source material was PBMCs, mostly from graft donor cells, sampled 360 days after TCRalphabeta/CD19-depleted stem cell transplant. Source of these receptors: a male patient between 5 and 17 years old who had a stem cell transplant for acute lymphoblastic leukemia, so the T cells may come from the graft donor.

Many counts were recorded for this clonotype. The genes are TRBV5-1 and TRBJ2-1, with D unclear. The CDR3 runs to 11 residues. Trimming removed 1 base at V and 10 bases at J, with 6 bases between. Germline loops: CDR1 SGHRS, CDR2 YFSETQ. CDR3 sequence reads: CASSLLGEQFF. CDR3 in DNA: TGCGCCAGCAGCTTGTTGGGGGAGCAGTTCTTC.

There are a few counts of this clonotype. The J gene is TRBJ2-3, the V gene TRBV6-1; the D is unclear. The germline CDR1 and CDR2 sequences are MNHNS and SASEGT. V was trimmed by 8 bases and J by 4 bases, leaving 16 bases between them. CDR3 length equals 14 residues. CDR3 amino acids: CASCPVAESDTQYF. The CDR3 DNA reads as TGTGCCAGCTGTCCGGTAGCAGAGTCAGATACGCAGTATTTT.

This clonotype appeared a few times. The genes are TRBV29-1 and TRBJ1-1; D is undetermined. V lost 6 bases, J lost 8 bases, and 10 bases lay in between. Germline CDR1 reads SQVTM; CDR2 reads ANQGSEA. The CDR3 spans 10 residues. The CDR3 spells CSVPGREAFF. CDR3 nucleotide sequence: TGCAGCGTGCCCGGACGAGAAGCTTTCTTT.

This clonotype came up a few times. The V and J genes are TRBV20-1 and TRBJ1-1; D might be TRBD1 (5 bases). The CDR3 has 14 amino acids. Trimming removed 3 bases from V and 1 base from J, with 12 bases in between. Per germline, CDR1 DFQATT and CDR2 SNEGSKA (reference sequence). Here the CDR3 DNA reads TGCAGTGCTAGCCCGGCAGGGTGGAACACTGAAGCTTTCTTT. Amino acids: CSASPAGWNTEAFF.

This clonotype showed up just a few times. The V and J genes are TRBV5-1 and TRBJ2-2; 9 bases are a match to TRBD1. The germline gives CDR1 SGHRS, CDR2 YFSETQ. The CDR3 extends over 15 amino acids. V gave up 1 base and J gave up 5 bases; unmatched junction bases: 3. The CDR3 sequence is CASSLNRGRTGELFF. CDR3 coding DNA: TGCGCCAGCAGCTTGAACAGGGGGCGTACCGGGGAGCTGTTTTTT.

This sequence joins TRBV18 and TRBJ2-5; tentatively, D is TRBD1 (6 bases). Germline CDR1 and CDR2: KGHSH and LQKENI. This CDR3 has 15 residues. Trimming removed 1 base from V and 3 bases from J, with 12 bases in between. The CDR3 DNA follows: TGTGCCAGCTCACCACTGAGGGGGAACGAAGAGACCCAGTACTTC. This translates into CASSPLRGNEETQYF.

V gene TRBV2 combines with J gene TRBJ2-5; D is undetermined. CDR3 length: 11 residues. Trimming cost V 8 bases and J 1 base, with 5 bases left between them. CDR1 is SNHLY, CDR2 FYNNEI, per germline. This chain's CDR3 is CASEGQETQYF. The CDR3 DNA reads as TGTGCCAGCGAAGGCCAAGAGACCCAGTACTTC.

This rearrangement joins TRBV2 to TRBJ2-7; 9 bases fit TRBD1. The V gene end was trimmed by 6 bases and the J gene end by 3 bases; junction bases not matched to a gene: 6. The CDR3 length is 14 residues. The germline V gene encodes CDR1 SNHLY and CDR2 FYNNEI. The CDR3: CASRPGQGRYEQYF. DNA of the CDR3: TGTGCCAGCAGGCCGGGACAGGGTCGCTACGAGCAGTACTTC.

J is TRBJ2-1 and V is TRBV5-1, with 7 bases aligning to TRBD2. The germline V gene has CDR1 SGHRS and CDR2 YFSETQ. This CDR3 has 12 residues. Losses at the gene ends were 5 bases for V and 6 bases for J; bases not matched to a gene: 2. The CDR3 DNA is TGCGCCAGCAGAGCGGGGCTCAATGAGCAGTTCTTC. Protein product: CASRAGLNEQFF.

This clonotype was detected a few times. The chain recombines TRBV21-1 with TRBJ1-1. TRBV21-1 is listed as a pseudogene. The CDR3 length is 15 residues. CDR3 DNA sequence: TGTGCCAGCATTGGGGAGGGACATACCTTTTTTGAAGCTTTCTTT. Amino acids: CASIGEGHTFFEAFF.

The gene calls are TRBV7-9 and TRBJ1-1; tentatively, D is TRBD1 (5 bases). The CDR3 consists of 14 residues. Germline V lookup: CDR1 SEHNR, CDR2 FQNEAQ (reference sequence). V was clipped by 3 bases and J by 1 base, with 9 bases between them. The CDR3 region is CASSLGRTNTEAFF. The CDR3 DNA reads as TGTGCCAGCAGCTTGGGACGAACGAACACTGAAGCTTTCTTT.

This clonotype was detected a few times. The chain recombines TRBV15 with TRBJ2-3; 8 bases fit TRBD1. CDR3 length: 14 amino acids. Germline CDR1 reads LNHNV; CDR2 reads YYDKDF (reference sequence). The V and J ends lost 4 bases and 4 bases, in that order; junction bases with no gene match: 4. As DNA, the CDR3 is TGTGCCACCAGCACAGGGGGCTCGCCAGATACGCAGTATTTT. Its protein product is CATSTGGSPDTQYF.

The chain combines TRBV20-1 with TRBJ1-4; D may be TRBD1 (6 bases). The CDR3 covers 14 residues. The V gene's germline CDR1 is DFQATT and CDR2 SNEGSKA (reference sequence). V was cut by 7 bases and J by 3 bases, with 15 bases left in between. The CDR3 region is CSVNPGQANEKLFF. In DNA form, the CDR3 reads TGCAGTGTTAACCCGGGACAAGCTAATGAAAAACTGTTTTTT.

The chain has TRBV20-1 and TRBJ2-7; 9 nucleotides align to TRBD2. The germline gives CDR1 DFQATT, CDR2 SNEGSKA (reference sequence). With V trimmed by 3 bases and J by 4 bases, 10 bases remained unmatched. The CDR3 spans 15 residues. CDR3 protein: CSARDLSGSAYEQYF. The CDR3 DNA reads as TGCAGTGCTAGGGATCTTAGCGGGAGTGCTTACGAGCAGTACTTC.

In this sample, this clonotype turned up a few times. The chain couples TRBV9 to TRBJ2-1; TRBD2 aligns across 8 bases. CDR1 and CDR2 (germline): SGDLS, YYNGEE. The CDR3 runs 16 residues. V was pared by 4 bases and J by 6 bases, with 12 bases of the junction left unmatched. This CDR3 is CASSLSAGLAGNEQFF. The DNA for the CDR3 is TGTGCCAGCAGCCTCTCTGCCGGACTAGCAGGCAATGAGCAGTTCTTC.

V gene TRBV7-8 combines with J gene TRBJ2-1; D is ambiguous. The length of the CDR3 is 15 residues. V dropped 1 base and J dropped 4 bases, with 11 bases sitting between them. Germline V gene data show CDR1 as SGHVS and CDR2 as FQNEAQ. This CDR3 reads CASSLDFTGYNEQFF. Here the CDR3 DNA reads TGTGCCAGCAGCTTAGATTTTACGGGTTACAATGAGCAGTTCTTC.